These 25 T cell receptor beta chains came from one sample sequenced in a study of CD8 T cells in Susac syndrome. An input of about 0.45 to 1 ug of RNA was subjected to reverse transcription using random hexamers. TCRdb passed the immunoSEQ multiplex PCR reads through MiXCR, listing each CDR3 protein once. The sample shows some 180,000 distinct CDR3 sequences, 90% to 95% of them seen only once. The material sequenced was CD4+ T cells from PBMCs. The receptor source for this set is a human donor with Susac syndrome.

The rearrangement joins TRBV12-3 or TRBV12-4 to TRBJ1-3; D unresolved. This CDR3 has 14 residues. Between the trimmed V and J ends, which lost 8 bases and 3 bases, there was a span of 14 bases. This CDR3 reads CASSGGPIGNTIYF. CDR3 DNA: TGTGCCAGCTCGGGAGGACCCATTGGAAACACCATATATTTT.

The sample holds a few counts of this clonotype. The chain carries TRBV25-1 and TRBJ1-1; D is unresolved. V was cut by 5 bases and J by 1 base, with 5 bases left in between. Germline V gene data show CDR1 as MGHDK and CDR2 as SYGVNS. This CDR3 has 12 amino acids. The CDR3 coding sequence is TGTGCCAGCAGTCGGGGGAACACTGAAGCTTTCTTT. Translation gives CASSRGNTEAFF.

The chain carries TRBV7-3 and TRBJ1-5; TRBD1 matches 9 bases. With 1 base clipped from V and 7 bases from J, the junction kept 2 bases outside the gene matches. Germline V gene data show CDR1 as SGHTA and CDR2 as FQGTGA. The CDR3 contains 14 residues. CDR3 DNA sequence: TGTGCCAGCAGCTTAAGACAGGGGGAGCAGCCCCAGCATTTT. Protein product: CASSLRQGEQPQHF. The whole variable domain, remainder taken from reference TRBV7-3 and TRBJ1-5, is GAGVSQTPSNKVTEKGKYVELRCDPISGHTALYWYRQSLGQGPEFLIYFQGTGAADDSGLPNDRFFAVRPEGSVSTLKIQRTERGDSAVYLCASSLRQGEQPQHFGDGTRLSIL.

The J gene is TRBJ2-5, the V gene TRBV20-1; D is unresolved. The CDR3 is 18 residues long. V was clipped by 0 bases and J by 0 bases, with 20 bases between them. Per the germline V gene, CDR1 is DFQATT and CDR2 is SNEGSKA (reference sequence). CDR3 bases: TGCAGTGCTAGAGATTCGAGGAAGGGAATAAAAGACCAAGAGACCCAGTACTTC. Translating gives CSARDSRKGIKDQETQYF.

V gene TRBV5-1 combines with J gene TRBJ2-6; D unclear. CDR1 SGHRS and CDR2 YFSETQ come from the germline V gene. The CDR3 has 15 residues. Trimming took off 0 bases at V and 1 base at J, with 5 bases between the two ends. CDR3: CASSLALSGANVLTF. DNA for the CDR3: TGCGCCAGCAGCTTGGCCCTTTCTGGGGCCAACGTCCTGACTTTC. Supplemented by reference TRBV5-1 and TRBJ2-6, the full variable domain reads KAGVTQTPRYLIKTRGQQVTLSCSPISGHRSVSWYQQTPGQGLQFLFEYFSETQRNKGNFPGRFSGRQFSNSRSEMNVSTLELGDSALYLCASSLALSGANVLTFGAGSRLTVL.

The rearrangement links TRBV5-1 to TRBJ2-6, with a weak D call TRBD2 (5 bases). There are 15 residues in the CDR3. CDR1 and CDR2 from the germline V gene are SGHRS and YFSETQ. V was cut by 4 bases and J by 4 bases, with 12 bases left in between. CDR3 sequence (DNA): TGCGCCAGCAGCCTCGAGGGTGGGGGGGCCAACGTCCTGACTTTC. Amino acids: CASSLEGGGANVLTF. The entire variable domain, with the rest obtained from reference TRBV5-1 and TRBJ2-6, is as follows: KAGVTQTPRYLIKTRGQQVTLSCSPISGHRSVSWYQQTPGQGLQFLFEYFSETQRNKGNFPGRFSGRQFSNSRSEMNVSTLELGDSALYLCASSLEGGGANVLTFGAGSRLTVL.

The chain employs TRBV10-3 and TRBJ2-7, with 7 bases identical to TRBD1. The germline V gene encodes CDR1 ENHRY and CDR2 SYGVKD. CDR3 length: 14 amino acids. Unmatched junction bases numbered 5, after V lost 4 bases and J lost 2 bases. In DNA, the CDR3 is TGTGCCATCAGTGGGGGGACAGCAGCCTACGAGCAGTACTTC. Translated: CAISGGTAAYEQYF.

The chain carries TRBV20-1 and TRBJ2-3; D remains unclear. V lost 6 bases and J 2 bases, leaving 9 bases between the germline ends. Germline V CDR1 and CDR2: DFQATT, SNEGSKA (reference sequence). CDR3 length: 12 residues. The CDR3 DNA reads TGCAGTGCCCAAGGACCCACAGATACGCAGTATTTT. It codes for CSAQGPTDTQYF.

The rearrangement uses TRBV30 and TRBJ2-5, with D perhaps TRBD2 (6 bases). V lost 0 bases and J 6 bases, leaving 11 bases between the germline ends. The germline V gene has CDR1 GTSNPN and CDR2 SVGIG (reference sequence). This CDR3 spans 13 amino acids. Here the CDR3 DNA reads TGTGCCTGGAGTGTGGTTGGGAGGCAGACCCAGTACTTC. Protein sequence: CAWSVVGRQTQYF.

The CDR3: CATSLGPSEDTQYF. The CDR3 coding sequence is TGTGCCACCAGCCTCGGGCCCTCTGAAGATACGCAGTATTTT. J is TRBJ2-3 and V is TRBV15; D ambiguous. The CDR3 is 14 residues long. Germline assignment: CDR1 LNHNV and CDR2 YYDKDF (reference sequence). Trimming pared 5 bases from V and 5 bases from J, leaving 14 bases between.

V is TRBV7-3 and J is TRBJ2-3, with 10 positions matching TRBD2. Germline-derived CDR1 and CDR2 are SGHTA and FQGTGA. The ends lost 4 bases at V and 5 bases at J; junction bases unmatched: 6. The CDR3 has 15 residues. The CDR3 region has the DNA TGTGCCAGCAGCTCCACTAGCGGGAAAGGAGATACGCAGTATTTT. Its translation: CASSSTSGKGDTQYF.

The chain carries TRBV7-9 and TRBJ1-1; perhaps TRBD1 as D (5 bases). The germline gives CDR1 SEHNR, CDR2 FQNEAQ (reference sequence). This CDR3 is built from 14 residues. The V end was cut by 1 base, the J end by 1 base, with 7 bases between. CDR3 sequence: CASSLVQGNTEAFF. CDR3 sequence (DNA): TGTGCCAGCAGCTTAGTTCAGGGGAACACTGAAGCTTTCTTT.

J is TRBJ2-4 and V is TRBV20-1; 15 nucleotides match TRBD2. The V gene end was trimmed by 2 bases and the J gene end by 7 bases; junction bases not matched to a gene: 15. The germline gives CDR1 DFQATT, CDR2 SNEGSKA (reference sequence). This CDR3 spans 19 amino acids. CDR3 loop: CSARRTSGRALVGWNIQYF. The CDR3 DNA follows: TGCAGTGCTAGAAGGACTAGCGGGAGGGCCCTTGTAGGATGGAACATTCAGTACTTC.

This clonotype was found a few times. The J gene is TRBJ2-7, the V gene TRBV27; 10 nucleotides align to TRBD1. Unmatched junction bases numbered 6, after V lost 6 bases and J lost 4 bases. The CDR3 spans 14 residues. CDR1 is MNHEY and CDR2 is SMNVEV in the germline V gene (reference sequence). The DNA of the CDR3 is TGTGCCAGCAGCCGGGGGACAGGGGAGTACGAGCAGTACTTC. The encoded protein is CASSRGTGEYEQYF.

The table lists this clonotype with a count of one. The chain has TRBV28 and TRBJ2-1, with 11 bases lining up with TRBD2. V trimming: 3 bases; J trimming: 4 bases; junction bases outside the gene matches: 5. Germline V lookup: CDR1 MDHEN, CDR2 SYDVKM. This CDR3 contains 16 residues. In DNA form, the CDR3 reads TGTGCCAGCAGTTTGTCGGGACTAGCGGTTTACAATGAGCAGTTCTTC. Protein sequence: CASSLSGLAVYNEQFF.

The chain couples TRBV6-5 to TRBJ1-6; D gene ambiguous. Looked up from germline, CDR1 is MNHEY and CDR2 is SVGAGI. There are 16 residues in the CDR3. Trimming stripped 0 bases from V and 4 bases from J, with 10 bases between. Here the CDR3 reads CASSYSSRQYNSPLHF. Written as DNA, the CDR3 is TGTGCCAGCAGTTACTCGAGTCGCCAGTATAATTCACCCCTCCACTTT.

The chain's CDR3 is CASLQGEAFF. CDR3 in DNA: TGTGCCAGCTTGCAGGGTGAAGCTTTCTTT. The rearrangement uses TRBV3-1 and TRBJ1-1; the D gene is possibly TRBD1 (5 bases). This CDR3 is built from 10 residues. In germline, CDR1 is LGHDT, CDR2 YNNKEL (reference sequence). V gave up 8 bases and J gave up 7 bases, with 8 bases separating them.

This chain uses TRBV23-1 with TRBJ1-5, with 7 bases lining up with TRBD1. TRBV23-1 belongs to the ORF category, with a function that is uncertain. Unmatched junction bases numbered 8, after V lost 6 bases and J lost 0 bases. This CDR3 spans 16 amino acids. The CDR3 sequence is CASRPTGTNSNQPQHF. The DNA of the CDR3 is TGCGCCAGCAGACCGACAGGGACAAATAGCAATCAGCCCCAGCATTTT.

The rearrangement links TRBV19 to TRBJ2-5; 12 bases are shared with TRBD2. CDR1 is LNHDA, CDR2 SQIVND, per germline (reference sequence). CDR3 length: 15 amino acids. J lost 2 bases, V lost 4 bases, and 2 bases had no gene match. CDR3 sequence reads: CASSRGTSGQETQYF. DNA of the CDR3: TGTGCCAGTAGTAGGGGGACTAGCGGGCAAGAGACCCAGTACTTC.

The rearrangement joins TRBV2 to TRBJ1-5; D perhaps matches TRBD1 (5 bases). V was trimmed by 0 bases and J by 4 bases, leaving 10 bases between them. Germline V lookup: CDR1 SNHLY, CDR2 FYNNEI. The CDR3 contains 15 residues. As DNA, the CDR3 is TGTGCCAGCAGTGAAGCGTGGGGGGAAAATCAGCCCCAGCATTTT. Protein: CASSEAWGENQPQHF.

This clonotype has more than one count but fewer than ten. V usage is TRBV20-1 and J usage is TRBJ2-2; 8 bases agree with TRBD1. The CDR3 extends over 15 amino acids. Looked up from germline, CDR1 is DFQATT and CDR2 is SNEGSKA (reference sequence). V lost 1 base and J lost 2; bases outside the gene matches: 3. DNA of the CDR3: TGCAGTGCTAGAGGGGCAGGGGGCAACACCGGGGAGCTGTTTTTT. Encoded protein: CSARGAGGNTGELFF.

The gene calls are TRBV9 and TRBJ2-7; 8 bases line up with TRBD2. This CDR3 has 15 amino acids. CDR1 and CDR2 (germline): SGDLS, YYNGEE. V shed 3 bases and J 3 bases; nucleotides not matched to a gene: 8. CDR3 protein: CASSAPPGGGYEQYF. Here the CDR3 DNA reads TGTGCCAGCAGCGCCCCCCCGGGAGGGGGCTACGAGCAGTACTTC. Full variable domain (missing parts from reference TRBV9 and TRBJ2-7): DSGVTQTPKHLITATGQRVTLRCSPRSGDLSVYWYQQSLDQGLQFLIQYYNGEERAKGNILERFSAQQFPDLHSELNLSSLELGDSALYFCASSAPPGGGYEQYFGPGTRLTVT.

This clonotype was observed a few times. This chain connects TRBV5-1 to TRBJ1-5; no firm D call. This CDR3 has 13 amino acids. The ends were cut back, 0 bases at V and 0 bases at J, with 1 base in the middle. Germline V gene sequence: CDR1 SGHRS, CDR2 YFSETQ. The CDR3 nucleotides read TGCGCCAGCAGCTTGGCTAGCAATCAGCCCCAGCATTTT. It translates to CASSLASNQPQHF. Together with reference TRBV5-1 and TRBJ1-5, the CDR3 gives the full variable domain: KAGVTQTPRYLIKTRGQQVTLSCSPISGHRSVSWYQQTPGQGLQFLFEYFSETQRNKGNFPGRFSGRQFSNSRSEMNVSTLELGDSALYLCASSLASNQPQHFGDGTRLSIL.

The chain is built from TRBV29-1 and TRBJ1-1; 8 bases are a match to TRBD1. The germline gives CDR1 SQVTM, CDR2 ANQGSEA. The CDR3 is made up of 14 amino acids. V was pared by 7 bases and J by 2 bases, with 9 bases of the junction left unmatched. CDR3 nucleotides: TGCAGCGCCGATCTGGGACAGGTCAACACTGAAGCTTTCTTT. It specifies CSADLGQVNTEAFF. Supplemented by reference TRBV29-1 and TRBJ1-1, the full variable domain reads SAVISQKPSRDICQRGTSLTIQCQVDSQVTMMFWYRQQPGQSLTLIATANQGSEATYESGFVIDKFPISRPNLTFSTLTVSNMSPEDSSIYLCSADLGQVNTEAFFGQGTRLTVV.

CDR3 sequence reads: CATSDLPSGTDTQYF. The CDR3, as DNA: TGTGCCACCAGTGATTTGCCTAGCGGGACAGATACGCAGTATTTT. The V gene is TRBV24-1, the J gene TRBJ2-3; TRBD2 aligns across 8 bases. V dropped 0 bases and J dropped 3; count of bases not matched to a gene: 1. CDR3 length equals 15 residues. Germline-derived CDR1 and CDR2 are KGHDR and SFDVKD.